The rows below give T cell receptor beta chains drawn from one sample of a study of identical twins. TCRdb reprocessed the 5' RACE reads via MiXCR and lists one record per CDR3 protein. The sample has roughly 250,000 distinct CDR3 sequences, about 7% seen once. A further study also used this sample, focusing on yellow fever vaccine responses in identical twins.

Sequenced material: memory (CD45RO+) T cells sorted from blood. Every receptor here comes from a young woman in good health. CDR3s include the opening cysteine and the closing phenylalanine or tryptophan. The D gene is left open where the match is weak.

d_gene,j_gene,len,v_gene,CDR3aa
TRBD1,TRBJ2-3,14,TRBV12-3/TRBV12-4,CASRPQGVTDTQYF
TRBD2,TRBJ2-5,15,TRBV29-1,CSVRTSGGAQETQYF
NA,TRBJ2-1,17,TRBV5-1,CASSLGSGGAFDNEQFF
TRBD2,TRBJ2-1,16,TRBV7-9,CASSLARSGAYNEQFF
TRBD2,TRBJ2-7,15,TRBV5-1,CASSLGLADDYEQYF
NA,TRBJ2-4,13,TRBV23-1,CASSQYGINIQYF
NA,TRBJ1-2,14,TRBV9,CASSVGGSFYGYTF
TRBD2,TRBJ2-7,16,TRBV28,CASSYNSLTSADEQYF
NA,TRBJ2-7,14,TRBV12-3/TRBV12-4,CASSFGESSYEQYF
NA,TRBJ1-4,13,TRBV20-1,CSALQGQGEKLFF
TRBD1,TRBJ2-5,14,TRBV29-1,CSVTPGQGAGTQYF
NA,TRBJ2-7,13,TRBV18,CASSPSRANEQYF
TRBD2,TRBJ2-1,15,TRBV7-2,CASSSRTSGRGEQFF
TRBD1,TRBJ2-7,13,TRBV29-1,CSVNPGQGNEQYF
TRBD1,TRBJ2-1,12,TRBV12-3/TRBV12-4,CASKNRGNEQFF
TRBD2,TRBJ2-1,16,TRBV5-1,CASSLTSGGVYNEQFF
TRBD1,TRBJ1-4,14,TRBV6-1,CASRPTGGIEKLFF
NA,TRBJ1-5,15,TRBV6-5,CASSYGGHLNQPQHF
NA,TRBJ2-1,17,TRBV9,CASSVGIREGGYNEQFF